A selection of T cell receptor beta chains follows, all from one sample in a study of shared clonotypes between healthy human individuals. Assay used: immunoSEQ multiplex PCR; TCRdb lists only in-frame clones, some missing. The table has about 2.4 million clones, approximately 90% seen once; the top ten hold over 0.12%. The specimen was naive CD4+ T cells sorted from blood. These receptor sequences come from a man between 18 and 35 years old in good health. Each CDR3 is given with its conserved first and last residue. A D gene is named only where the DNA matches it firmly. The listing skips clone size in some rows; elsewhere it reads once, few, many or a size class.

J	D	V	size	CDR3	DNA
TRBJ2-7	.	TRBV30	.	CAWGDGPMKYEQYF	TGTGCCTGGGGGGACGGCCCTATGAAGTACGAGCAGTACTTC
TRBJ2-2	TRBD2	TRBV5-1	once	CASSLGSGLAGNTGELFF	TGCGCCAGCAGCTTGGGTTCCGGACTAGCGGGGAACACCGGGGAGCTGTTTTTT
TRBJ2-1	.	TRBV6-6	.	CASSYSAPNRVGAFF	TGTGCCAGCAGTTACTCCGCGCCTAACAGGGTTGGTGCGTTCTTC
TRBJ1-2	TRBD1	TRBV27	.	CASRGTGNVQCTF	TGTGCCAGCAGGGGGACAGGGAATGTTCAATGCACCTTC
TRBJ2-5	TRBD2	TRBV2	.	CASSVVETGPERGTQYF	TGTGCCAGCAGTGTGGTGGAGACCGGGCCCGAGCGGGGGACCCAGTACTTC
TRBJ1-6	.	TRBV2	few	CASSTLSGDSPLHF	TGTGCCAGCAGTACACTGTCAGGGGATTCACCCCTCCACTTT
TRBJ2-7	.	TRBV6-6	.	CASSYRGRDYEQYF	TGTGCCAGCAGTTACAGAGGCAGGGACTACGAGCAGTACTTC
TRBJ2-7	TRBD2	TRBV6-5	.	CASSYSGLAGVYEQYF	TGTGCCAGCAGTTACTCAGGACTAGCGGGTGTGTACGAGCAGTACTTC
TRBJ1-1	.	TRBV15	once	CATSRASFNTEAFF	TGTGCCACCAGCAGAGCTTCGTTCAACACTGAAGCTTTCTTT
TRBJ2-7	.	TRBV4-3	.	CASSQDGGQPYEQYF	TGCGCCAGCAGCCAAGATGGGGGACAACCCTACGAGCAGTACTTC
TRBJ2-7	TRBD2	TRBV30	.	CAWSAGLAGYEQYF	TGTGCCTGGAGTGCTGGACTAGCGGGGTACGAGCAGTACTTC
TRBJ1-2	TRBD1	TRBV6-4	once	CASSDSRGGSYGYTF	TGTGCCAGCAGTGACTCAAGAGGGGGCAGCTATGGCTACACCTTC
TRBJ1-3	.	TRBV5-4	.	CASSRNTGSFNTIYF	TGTGCCAGCAGCCGAAATACAGGGAGTTTCAACACCATATATTTT
TRBJ1-2	TRBD1	TRBV19	.	CGSGQGNYGYTF	TGTGGCTCGGGACAGGGGAACTATGGCTACACCTTC
TRBJ2-5	TRBD1	TRBV18	few	CASSPTGQETQYF	TGTGCCAGCTCACCGACAGGGCAAGAGACCCAGTACTTC
TRBJ2-2	.	TRBV9	.	CASSAQGNTGELFF	TGTGCCAGCAGCGCTCAGGGAAACACCGGGGAGCTGTTTTTT